This T cell receptor (beta chain) was captured by sequencing in a study of cytomegalovirus exposure and HLA in healthy donors. Study-wide background: Earlier findings included 90 million to 120 million unique TCR beta sequences obtained from about 179 million T cells.

The study ran its PCR with 60 Vbeta and 13 Jbeta primers. Produced via immunoSEQ multiplex PCR; TCRdb's table is partial and in-frame only. This table holds 55,000 to 70,000 clones, about 80% found once. Overall study findings and caveats: Indistinguishable V segments such as TRBV6-2 and TRBV6-3 were excluded. CMV serostatus was the only immune exposure information that was available.

About this clone itself: The target antigen is unknown.

With 5 bases removed from V and 7 bases from J, the gap between germline ends came to 21 bases. The CDR3 loop spans 16 amino acids. Germline V gene sequence: CDR1 SGHTA, CDR2 FQGNSA. The specimen was PBMCs. The TCR originated in a man aged 18 to 29 in good health and CMV-seropositive. The chain combines TRBV7-2 with TRBJ2-1; D perhaps matches TRBD1 (6 bases). The CDR3: CASSTGPGQRGNEQFF. In DNA, the CDR3 is TGTGCCAGCAGCACCGGCCCCGGACAGCGAGGGAATGAGCAGTTCTTC.